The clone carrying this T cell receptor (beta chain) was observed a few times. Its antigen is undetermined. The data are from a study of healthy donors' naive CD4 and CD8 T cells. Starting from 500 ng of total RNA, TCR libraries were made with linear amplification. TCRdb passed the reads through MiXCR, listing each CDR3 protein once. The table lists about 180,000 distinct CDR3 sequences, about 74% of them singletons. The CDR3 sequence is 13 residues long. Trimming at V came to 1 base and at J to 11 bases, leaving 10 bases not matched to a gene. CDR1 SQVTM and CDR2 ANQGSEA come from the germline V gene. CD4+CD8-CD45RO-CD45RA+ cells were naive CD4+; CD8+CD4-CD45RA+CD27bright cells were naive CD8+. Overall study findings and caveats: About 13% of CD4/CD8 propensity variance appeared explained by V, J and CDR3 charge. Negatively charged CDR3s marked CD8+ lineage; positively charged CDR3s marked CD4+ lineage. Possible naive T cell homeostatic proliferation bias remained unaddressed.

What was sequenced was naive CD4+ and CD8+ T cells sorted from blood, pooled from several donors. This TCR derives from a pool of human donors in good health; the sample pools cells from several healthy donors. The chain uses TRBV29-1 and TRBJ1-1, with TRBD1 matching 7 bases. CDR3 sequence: CSVEVGGVREAFF. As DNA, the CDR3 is TGCAGCGTTGAAGTAGGGGGCGTGCGGGAGGCTTTCTTT.